This T cell receptor (beta chain) is from a study of T-cell reconstitution after alpha-beta-depleted transplantation in children. Study outcomes and limitations: Recipient T cells and thymic progenitors that survived were the source of the high TCRbeta diversity seen at day 60 in some patients. Among T cells one year after transplant, newly produced cells accounted for most counts and diversity. About two months after transplant, alpha-beta T cells reportedly came from several hundred expanded graft clones.

About this clonotype: Its antigen remains unidentified.

In germline, CDR1 is SGHRS, CDR2 YFSETQ. The CDR3 is 17 residues long. Trimming stripped 0 bases from V and 4 bases from J, with 19 bases between. Unique molecular identifiers tagged the TCRbeta library. Each CDR3 protein gets one entry after TCRdb re-called the PCR reads with MiXCR. The sample lists a few hundred thousand distinct CDR3 sequences; 25% to 30% were seen once. This rearrangement joins TRBV5-1 to TRBJ1-2; possible D gene TRBD1, 6 bases. This specimen consisted of PBMCs, obtained before TCRalphabeta/CD19-depleted stem cell transplant. This TCR came from a boy in the first two years of life with Wiskott-Aldrich syndrome, due to receive a stem cell transplant. The CDR3 DNA reads as TGCGCCAGCAGCTTGGATGGCAGGGGTCAAAGATTCTATGGCTACACCTTC. Amino acids: CASSLDGRGQRFYGYTF. The whole variable domain, filled in from reference TRBV5-1 and TRBJ1-2, reads KAGVTQTPRYLIKTRGQQVTLSCSPISGHRSVSWYQQTPGQGLQFLFEYFSETQRNKGNFPGRFSGRQFSNSRSEMNVSTLELGDSALYLCASSLDGRGQRFYGYTFGSGTRLTVV.